A single sample gave rise to the 18 T cell receptor beta chains below, sequenced in a study of T cell responses to AZD1222 COVID-19 vaccine. Clones were read by immunoSEQ multiplex PCR, and TCRdb kept only the in-frame ones, dropping some. Altogether 190,000 or so clones are present, approximately 90% being singletons, with the ten largest covering roughly a quarter. Sample: peripheral blood, taken 28 days after the second AZD1222 dose. All receptors come from an adult who received the AZD1222 COVID-19 vaccine.

The chain recombines TRBV6-5 with TRBJ2-2; D may be TRBD1 (5 bases). Germline V CDR1 and CDR2: MNHEY, SVGAGI. The length of the CDR3 is 13 residues. With 10 bases removed from V and 2 bases from J, the gap between germline ends came to 11 bases. The CDR3 DNA sequence: TGTGCCACCACGGACACTAACACCGGGGAGCTGTTTTTT. It is translated as CATTDTNTGELFF.

The gene calls are TRBV6-5 and TRBJ1-5, with 7 bases matching TRBD1. The CDR3 has 14 amino acids. Germline CDR1 is MNHEY and CDR2 is SVGAGI. Germline trimming cut 6 bases from V and 4 bases from J; bases unmatched to any gene: 6. CDR3 protein: CASSLTGRNQPQHF. CDR3 in DNA: TGTGCCAGCAGCTTGACAGGGCGGAATCAGCCCCAGCATTTT.

The genes are TRBV27 and TRBJ2-2; unclear D gene. The CDR3 runs to 14 residues. The germline V and J ends were trimmed by 5 bases and 4 bases, with 11 bases remaining between them. The V gene's germline CDR1 is MNHEY and CDR2 SMNVEV (reference sequence). CDR3 sequence: CASSPSFSTGELFF. CDR3 in DNA: TGTGCCAGCAGTCCATCCTTTTCCACCGGGGAGCTGTTTTTT.

The chain couples TRBV19 to TRBJ1-5; D might be TRBD1 (5 bases). Trimming removed 2 bases from V and 0 bases from J, with 23 bases in between. Looked up from germline, CDR1 is LNHDA and CDR2 is SQIVND (reference sequence). The CDR3 has 20 residues. The CDR3 DNA is TGTGCCAGTAGTATATCCCCCACAATGGGACGGATCTATAGCAATCAGCCCCAGCATTTT. Protein product: CASSISPTMGRIYSNQPQHF.

The chain links TRBV3-1 (or the pseudogene TRBV3-2) to TRBJ2-7, with 10 positions matching TRBD1. This CDR3 spans 15 amino acids. Germline V gene data show CDR1 as LGHDT and CDR2 as YNNKEL (reference sequence). V shed 5 bases, J shed 5 bases, and the junction held 9 bases outside the gene matches. The CDR3 nucleotides read TGTGCCAGCAGCGCTCCGGGACAGGGGTCCCACGAGCAGTACTTC. Protein product: CASSAPGQGSHEQYF.

The chain links TRBV27 to TRBJ2-7, with 7 bases fitting TRBD1. V was pared by 2 bases and J by 6 bases, with 10 bases of the junction left unmatched. The CDR3 has 15 residues. Germline V lookup: CDR1 MNHEY, CDR2 SMNVEV (reference sequence). CDR3 DNA: TGTGCCAGCAGTTTACCCTCGACAGGGATGGGCGAGCAGTACTTC. It translates to CASSLPSTGMGEQYF.

This clone showed up just once. The V gene is TRBV5-4, the J gene TRBJ2-7, with D possibly being TRBD2 (6 bases). Trimming cost V 0 bases and J 0 bases, with 10 bases left between them. This CDR3 spans 15 amino acids. CDR1 and CDR2 (germline): SGHNT, YYREEE (reference sequence). CDR3 in DNA: TGTGCCAGCAGCTTGGAAGGGACTCTCTCCTACGAGCAGTACTTC. It specifies CASSLEGTLSYEQYF.

CDR3 in amino acids: CASLGDRDRVLGYYEQYF. CDR3 coding DNA: TGTGCCAGTCTCGGTGACCGGGACAGGGTCTTGGGGTACTACGAGCAGTACTTC. This rearrangement joins TRBV28 to TRBJ2-7; the match to TRBD1 covers 9 bases. Trimming at V came to 9 bases and at J to 3 bases, leaving 21 bases not matched to a gene. The length of the CDR3 is 18 residues. Germline CDR1 is MDHEN and CDR2 is SYDVKM.

The chain links TRBV7-6 to TRBJ2-4; TRBD2 is a possible D gene (6 bases). The germline V gene has CDR1 SGHVS and CDR2 FNYEAQ. The CDR3 spans 14 residues. Deletions cut 5 bases from V and 8 bases from J, with 16 bases between. The CDR3 here is CASSPRGGGDIQYF. In DNA, the CDR3 is TGTGCCAGCAGCCCGCGGGGAGGAGGAGACATTCAGTACTTC.

The rearrangement joins TRBV7-9 to TRBJ2-7; TRBD2 agrees at 10 bases. Unmatched junction bases numbered 8, after V lost 6 bases and J lost 3 bases. This CDR3 region has 15 residues. Germline V lookup: CDR1 SEHNR, CDR2 FQNEAQ (reference sequence). The CDR3 loop is CASRGKREGGYEQYF. CDR3 nucleotide sequence: TGTGCCAGCAGGGGGAAGCGGGAGGGTGGCTACGAGCAGTACTTC.

V gene TRBV9 combines with J gene TRBJ2-4, with TRBD2 matching over 7 bases. The trim removed 0 bases at V and 13 bases at J, leaving 10 bases unmatched. The CDR3 covers 14 residues. CDR1 is SGDLS, CDR2 YYNGEE, per germline. The CDR3 spells CASSVAPGGTPQYF. DNA for the CDR3: TGTGCCAGCAGCGTAGCTCCGGGGGGTACCCCACAGTACTTC.

The rearrangement links TRBV19 to TRBJ1-5; the match to TRBD1 covers 8 bases. Per germline, CDR1 LNHDA and CDR2 SQIVND (reference sequence). Trimming took 4 bases from V and 0 from J; bases not matched to a gene: 5. The CDR3 has 16 residues. CDR3 nucleotide sequence: TGTGCCAGTAGTACCAGGGGGCCTGATAGCAATCAGCCCCAGCATTTT. The encoded protein is CASSTRGPDSNQPQHF.

The sample holds one count of this clone. The chain couples TRBV28 to TRBJ2-7; D is possibly TRBD1 or TRBD2 (5 bases each). Trimming shortened V by 3 bases and J by 4 bases, and 22 bases separated the two germline ends. The CDR3 covers 17 residues. Per the germline V gene, CDR1 is MDHEN and CDR2 is SYDVKM. The CDR3 reads CASSFPSLTGHGYEQYF. CDR3 in DNA: TGTGCCAGCAGTTTTCCCTCCCTAACGGGGCACGGGTACGAGCAGTACTTC.

The V and J genes are TRBV5-1 and TRBJ2-5; 13 bases are shared with TRBD2. V trimming: 4 bases; J trimming: 5 bases; junction bases outside the gene matches: 5. Per germline, CDR1 SGHRS and CDR2 YFSETQ. The CDR3 is made up of 15 amino acids. The CDR3 DNA reads TGCGCCAGCAGCGCCGGACTAGCGGGAGTTGAGACCCAGTACTTC. This codes for CASSAGLAGVETQYF.

V and J are TRBV5-1 and TRBJ1-5, with D perhaps TRBD1 (6 bases). Germline CDR1 and CDR2: SGHRS and YFSETQ. V was pared by 0 bases and J by 7 bases, with 11 bases between. This CDR3 has 14 residues. The CDR3 bases are TGCGCCAGCAGCTTGGAGGGGGGTAGCCAGCCCCAGCATTTT. Amino acid sequence: CASSLEGGSQPQHF.

The chain uses TRBV6-2 or TRBV6-3 and TRBJ2-7; 7 bases match TRBD2. The CDR3 contains 15 residues. Losses at the gene ends were 2 bases for V and 3 bases for J; bases not matched to a gene: 7. Per the germline V gene, CDR1 is MNHEY and CDR2 is SVGEGT. CDR3 nucleotide sequence: TGTGCCAGCAGTTACCTAGGACTAGTGGGCTACGAGCAGTACTTC. This sequence encodes CASSYLGLVGYEQYF.

This chain connects TRBV7-9 to TRBJ1-6; D not resolved. V was pared by 5 bases and J by 14 bases, with 10 bases between. The CDR3 runs to 11 residues. Per the germline V gene, CDR1 is SEHNR and CDR2 is FQNEAQ (reference sequence). CDR3 loop: CASSRSWTLHF. The DNA for the CDR3 is TGTGCCAGCAGCCGGAGTTGGACCCTCCACTTT.

The CDR3 spells CASSHIAGGQETQYF. The CDR3 region has the DNA TGTGCCAGCAGCCATATAGCGGGAGGGCAAGAGACCCAGTACTTC. The chain carries TRBV3-1 (or the pseudogene TRBV3-2) and TRBJ2-5, with 11 positions matching TRBD2. Trimming cost V 3 bases and J 2 bases; bases outside gene matches: 2. Germline CDR1 is LGHDT and CDR2 is YNNKEL (reference sequence). The length of the CDR3 is 15 residues.